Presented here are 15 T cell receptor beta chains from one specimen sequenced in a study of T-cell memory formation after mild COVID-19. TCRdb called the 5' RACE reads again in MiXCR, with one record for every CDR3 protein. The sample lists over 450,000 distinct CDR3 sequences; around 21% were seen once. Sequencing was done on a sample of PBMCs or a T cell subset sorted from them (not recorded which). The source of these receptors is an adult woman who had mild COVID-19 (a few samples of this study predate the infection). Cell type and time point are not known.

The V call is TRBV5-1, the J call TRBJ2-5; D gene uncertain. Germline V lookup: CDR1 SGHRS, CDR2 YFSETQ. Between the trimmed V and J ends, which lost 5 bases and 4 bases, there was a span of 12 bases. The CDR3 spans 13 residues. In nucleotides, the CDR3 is TGCGCCAGCAGAGGTGGTAGCCTAGAGACCCAGTACTTC. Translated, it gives CASRGGSLETQYF. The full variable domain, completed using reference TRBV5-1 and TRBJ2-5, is KAGVTQTPRYLIKTRGQQVTLSCSPISGHRSVSWYQQTPGQGLQFLFEYFSETQRNKGNFPGRFSGRQFSNSRSEMNVSTLELGDSALYLCASRGGSLETQYFGPGTRLLVL.

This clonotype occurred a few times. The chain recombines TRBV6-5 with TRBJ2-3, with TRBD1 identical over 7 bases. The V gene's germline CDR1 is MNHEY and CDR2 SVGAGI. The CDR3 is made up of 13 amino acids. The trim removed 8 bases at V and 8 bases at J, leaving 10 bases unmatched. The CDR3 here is CASCSRGSGTQYF. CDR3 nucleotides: TGTGCCAGCTGTTCCAGGGGGTCGGGTACGCAGTATTTT.

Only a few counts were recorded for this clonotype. CDR3: CASSLVTGDAHSYEQYF. CDR3 sequence (DNA): TGTGCCAGCAGCTTAGTGACCGGGGACGCCCATTCCTACGAGCAGTACTTC. The chain has TRBV7-2 and TRBJ2-7, with D possibly being TRBD1 or TRBD2 (5 bases each). Germline V gene data show CDR1 as SGHTA and CDR2 as FQGNSA. Trimming shortened V by 1 base and J by 1 base, and 17 bases separated the two germline ends. This CDR3 has 17 residues. Based on the CDR3 plus reference TRBV7-2 and TRBJ2-7, the full variable domain is GAGVSQSPSNKVTEKGKDVELRCDPISGHTALYWYRQSLGQGLEFLIYFQGNSAPDKSGLPSDRFSAERTGGSVSTLTIQRTQQEDSAVYLCASSLVTGDAHSYEQYFGPGTRLTVT.

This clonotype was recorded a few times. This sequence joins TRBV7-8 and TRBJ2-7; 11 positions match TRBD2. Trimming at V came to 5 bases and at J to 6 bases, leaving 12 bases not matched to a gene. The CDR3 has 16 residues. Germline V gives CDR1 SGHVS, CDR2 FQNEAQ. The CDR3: CASSLTGLAVRGEQYF. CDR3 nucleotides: TGTGCCAGCAGCCTAACGGGACTAGCGGTGAGGGGCGAGCAGTACTTC.

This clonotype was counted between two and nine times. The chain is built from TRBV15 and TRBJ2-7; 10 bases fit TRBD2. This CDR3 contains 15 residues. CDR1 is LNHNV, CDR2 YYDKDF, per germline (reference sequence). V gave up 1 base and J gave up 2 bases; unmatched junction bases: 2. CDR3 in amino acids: CATSRVAGGTYEQYF. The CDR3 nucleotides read TGTGCCACCAGCAGAGTAGCGGGAGGTACCTACGAGCAGTACTTC.

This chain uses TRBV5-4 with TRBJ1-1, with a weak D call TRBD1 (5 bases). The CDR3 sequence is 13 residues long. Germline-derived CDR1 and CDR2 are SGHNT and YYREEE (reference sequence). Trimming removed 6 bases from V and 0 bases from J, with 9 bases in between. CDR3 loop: CASTGGMNTEAFF. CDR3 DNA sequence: TGTGCCAGCACGGGGGGGATGAACACTGAAGCTTTCTTT.

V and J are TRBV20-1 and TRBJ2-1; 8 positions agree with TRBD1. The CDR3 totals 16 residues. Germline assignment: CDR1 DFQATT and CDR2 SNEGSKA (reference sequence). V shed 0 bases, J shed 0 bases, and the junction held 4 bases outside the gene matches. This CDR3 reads CSARDRDRLSYNEQFF. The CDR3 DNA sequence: TGCAGTGCTAGAGATAGGGACAGGCTCTCCTACAATGAGCAGTTCTTC.

The CDR3, as DNA: TGTGCCAGCAGCCAATCGGGGCCGGGAGGACGAGAGCAGTTCTTC. Translated: CASSQSGPGGREQFF. The chain links TRBV14 to TRBJ2-1, with 7 bases that match TRBD2. V shed 2 bases and J 10 bases; nucleotides not matched to a gene: 11. The CDR3 is 15 amino acids. CDR1 is SGHDN and CDR2 is FVKESK in the germline V gene.

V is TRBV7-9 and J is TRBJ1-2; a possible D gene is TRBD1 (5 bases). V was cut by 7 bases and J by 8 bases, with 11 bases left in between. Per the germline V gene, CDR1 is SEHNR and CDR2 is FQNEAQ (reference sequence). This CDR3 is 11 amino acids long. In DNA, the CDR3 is TGTGCCAGCACCTCAGGGCCCGGCTACACCTTC. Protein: CASTSGPGYTF.

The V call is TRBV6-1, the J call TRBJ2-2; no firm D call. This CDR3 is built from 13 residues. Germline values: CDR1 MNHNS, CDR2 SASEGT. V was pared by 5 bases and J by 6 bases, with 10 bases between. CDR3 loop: CASSWQTAGELFF. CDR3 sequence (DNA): TGTGCCAGCAGTTGGCAAACAGCCGGGGAGCTGTTTTTT.

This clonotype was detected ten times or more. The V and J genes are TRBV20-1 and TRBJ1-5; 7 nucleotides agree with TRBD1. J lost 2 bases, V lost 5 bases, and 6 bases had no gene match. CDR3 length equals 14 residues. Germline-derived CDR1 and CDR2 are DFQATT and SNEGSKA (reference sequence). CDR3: CSADRATGNQPQHF. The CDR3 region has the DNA TGCAGTGCTGACAGGGCGACGGGCAATCAGCCCCAGCATTTT.

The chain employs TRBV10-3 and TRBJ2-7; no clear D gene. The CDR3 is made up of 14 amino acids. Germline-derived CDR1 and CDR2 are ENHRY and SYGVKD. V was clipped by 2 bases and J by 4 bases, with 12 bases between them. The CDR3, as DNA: TGTGCCATCAGTGAGGAGCTGGGTTGGTACGAGCAGTACTTC. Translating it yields CAISEELGWYEQYF.

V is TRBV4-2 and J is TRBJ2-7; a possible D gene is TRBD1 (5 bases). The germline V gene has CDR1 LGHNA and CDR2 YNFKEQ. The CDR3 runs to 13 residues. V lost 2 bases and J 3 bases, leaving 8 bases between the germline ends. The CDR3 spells CASSQTDSYEQYF. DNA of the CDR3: TGTGCCAGCAGCCAAACCGACAGCTACGAGCAGTACTTC.

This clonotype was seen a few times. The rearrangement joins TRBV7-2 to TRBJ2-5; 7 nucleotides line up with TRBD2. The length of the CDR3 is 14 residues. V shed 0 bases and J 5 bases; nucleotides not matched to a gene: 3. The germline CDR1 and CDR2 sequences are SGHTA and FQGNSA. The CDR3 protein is CASSLALSGETQYF. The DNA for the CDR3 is TGTGCCAGCAGCTTAGCCCTTAGCGGGGAGACCCAGTACTTC.

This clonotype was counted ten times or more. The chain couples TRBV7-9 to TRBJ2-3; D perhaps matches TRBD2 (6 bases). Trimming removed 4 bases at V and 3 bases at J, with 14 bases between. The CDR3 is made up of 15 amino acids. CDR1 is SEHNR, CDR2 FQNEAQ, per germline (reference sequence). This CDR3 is CASSSRLEATDTQYF. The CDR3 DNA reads TGTGCCAGCAGCTCTCGACTAGAAGCAACAGATACGCAGTATTTT.